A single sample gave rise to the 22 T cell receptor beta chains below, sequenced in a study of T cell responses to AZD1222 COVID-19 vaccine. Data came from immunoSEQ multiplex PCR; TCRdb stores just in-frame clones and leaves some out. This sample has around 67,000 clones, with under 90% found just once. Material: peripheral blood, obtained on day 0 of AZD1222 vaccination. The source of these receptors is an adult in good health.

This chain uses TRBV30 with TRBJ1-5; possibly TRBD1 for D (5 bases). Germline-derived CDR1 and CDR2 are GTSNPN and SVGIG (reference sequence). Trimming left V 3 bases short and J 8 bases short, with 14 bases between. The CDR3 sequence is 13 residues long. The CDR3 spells CAWSDVGVEPQHF. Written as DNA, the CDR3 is TGTGCCTGGAGCGATGTAGGGGTTGAGCCCCAGCATTTT.

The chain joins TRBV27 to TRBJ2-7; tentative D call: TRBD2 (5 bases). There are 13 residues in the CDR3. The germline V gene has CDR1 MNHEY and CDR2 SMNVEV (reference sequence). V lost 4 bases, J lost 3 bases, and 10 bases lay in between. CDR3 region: CASSSGLFYEQYF. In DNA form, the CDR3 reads TGTGCCAGCAGTTCAGGACTGTTCTACGAGCAGTACTTC.

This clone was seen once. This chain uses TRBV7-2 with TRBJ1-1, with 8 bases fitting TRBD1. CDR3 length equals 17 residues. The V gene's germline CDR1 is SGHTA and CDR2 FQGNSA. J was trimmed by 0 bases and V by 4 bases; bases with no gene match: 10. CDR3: CASSSRQGPGMNTEAFF. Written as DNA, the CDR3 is TGTGCCAGCAGCTCACGACAGGGGCCGGGTATGAACACTGAAGCTTTCTTT.

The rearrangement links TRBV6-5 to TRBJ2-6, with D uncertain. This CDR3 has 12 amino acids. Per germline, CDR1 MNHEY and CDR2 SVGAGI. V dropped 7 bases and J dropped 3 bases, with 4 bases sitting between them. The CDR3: CASILGANVLTF. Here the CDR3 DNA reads TGTGCCAGCATTCTTGGGGCCAACGTCCTGACTTTC.

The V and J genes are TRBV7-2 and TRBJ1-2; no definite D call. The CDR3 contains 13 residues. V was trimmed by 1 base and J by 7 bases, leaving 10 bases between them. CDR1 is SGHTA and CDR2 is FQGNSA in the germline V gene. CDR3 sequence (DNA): TGTGCCAGCAGCTTAGGGGGAAACGGTGGCTACACCTTC. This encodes CASSLGGNGGYTF.

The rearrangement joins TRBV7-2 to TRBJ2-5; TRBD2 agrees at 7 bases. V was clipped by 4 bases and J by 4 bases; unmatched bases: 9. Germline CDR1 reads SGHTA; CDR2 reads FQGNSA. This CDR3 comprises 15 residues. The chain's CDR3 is CASSSGGISGETQYF. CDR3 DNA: TGTGCCAGCAGCTCCGGGGGGATTTCGGGAGAGACCCAGTACTTC.

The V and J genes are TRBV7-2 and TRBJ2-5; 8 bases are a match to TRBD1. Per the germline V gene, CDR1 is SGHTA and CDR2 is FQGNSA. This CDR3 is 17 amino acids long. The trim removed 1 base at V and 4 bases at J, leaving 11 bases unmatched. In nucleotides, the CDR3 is TGTGCCAGCAGCTTAGACTGGACAGGGAGTTTTGGAGAGACCCAGTACTTC. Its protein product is CASSLDWTGSFGETQYF.

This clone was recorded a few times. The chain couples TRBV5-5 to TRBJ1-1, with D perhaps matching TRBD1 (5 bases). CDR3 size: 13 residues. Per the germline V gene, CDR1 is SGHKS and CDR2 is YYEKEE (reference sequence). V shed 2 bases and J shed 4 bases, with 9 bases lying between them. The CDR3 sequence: CASSFGGGTEAFF. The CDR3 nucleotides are TGTGCCAGCAGCTTTGGGGGAGGCACTGAAGCTTTCTTT.

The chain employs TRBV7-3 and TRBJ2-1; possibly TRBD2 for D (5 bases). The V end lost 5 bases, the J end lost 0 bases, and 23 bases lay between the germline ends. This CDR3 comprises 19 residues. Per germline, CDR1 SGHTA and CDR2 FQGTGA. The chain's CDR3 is CASSATASSTPSSYNEQFF. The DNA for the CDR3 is TGTGCCAGCAGCGCTACCGCATCTAGCACACCTAGCTCCTACAATGAGCAGTTCTTC.

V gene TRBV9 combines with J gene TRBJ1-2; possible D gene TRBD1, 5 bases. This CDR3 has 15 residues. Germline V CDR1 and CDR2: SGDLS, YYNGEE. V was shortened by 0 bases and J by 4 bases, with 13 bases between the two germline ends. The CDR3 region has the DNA TGTGCCAGCAGCGTAGATCCGGGGGGGACCTATGGCTACACCTTC. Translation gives CASSVDPGGTYGYTF.

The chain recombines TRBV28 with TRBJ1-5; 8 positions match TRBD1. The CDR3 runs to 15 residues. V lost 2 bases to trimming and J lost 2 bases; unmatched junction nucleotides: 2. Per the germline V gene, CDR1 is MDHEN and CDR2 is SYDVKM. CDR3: CASSLTGGGNQPQHF. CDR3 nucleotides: TGTGCCAGCAGTTTAACAGGGGGTGGCAATCAGCCCCAGCATTTT.

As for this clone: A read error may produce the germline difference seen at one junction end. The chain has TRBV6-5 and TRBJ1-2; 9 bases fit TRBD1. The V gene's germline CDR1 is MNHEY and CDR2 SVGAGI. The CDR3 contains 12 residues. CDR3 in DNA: TGTGCCAGCAGTTCCGGACAGGGGACGAACGCCTTC. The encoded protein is CASSSGQGTNAF.

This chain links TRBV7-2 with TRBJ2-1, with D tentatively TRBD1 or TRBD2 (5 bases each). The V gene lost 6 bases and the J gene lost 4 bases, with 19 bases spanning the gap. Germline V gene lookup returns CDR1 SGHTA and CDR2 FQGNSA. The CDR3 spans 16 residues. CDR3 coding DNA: TGTGCCAGCAGGAGAACCGGGACGGAAGGATACAATGAGCAGTTCTTC. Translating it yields CASRRTGTEGYNEQFF.

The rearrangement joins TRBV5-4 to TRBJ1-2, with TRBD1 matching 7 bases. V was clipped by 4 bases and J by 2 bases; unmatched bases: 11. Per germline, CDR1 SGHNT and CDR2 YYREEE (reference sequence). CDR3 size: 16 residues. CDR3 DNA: TGTGCCAGCAGCCATGAAGGGGGCCCATGGAACTATGGCTACACCTTC. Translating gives CASSHEGGPWNYGYTF.

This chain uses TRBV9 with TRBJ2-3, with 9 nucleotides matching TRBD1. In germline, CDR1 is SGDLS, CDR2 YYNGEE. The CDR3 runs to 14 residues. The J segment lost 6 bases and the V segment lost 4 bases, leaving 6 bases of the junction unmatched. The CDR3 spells CASSSGQGADTQYF. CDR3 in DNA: TGTGCCAGCAGCTCGGGACAGGGAGCCGATACGCAGTATTTT.

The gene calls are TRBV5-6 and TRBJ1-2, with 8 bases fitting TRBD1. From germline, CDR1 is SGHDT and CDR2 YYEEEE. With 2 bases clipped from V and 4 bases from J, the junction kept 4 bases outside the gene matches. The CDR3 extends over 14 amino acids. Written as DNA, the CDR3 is TGTGCCAGCAGCTTATCAGGGGGCCTCTATGGCTACACCTTC. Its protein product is CASSLSGGLYGYTF.

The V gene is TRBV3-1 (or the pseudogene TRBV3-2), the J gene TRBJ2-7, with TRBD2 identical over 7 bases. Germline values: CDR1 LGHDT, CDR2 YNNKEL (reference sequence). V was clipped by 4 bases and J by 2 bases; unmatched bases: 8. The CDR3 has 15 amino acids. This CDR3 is CASSPAGRPPYEQYF. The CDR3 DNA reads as TGTGCCAGCAGCCCAGCCGGGAGGCCACCCTACGAGCAGTACTTC.

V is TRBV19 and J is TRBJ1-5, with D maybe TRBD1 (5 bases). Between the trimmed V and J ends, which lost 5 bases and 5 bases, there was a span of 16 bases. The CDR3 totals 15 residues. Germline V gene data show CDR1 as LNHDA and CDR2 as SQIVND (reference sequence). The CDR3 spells CASSPMAGGHQPQHF. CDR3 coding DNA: TGTGCCAGTAGTCCGATGGCTGGGGGACATCAGCCCCAGCATTTT.

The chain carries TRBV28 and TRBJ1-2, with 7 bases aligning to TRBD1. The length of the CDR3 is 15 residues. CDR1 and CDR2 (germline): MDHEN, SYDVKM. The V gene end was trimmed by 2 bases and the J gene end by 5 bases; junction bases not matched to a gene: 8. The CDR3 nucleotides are TGTGCCAGCAGTTTACCTTACACAGGGGATTATGGCTACACCTTC. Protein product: CASSLPYTGDYGYTF.

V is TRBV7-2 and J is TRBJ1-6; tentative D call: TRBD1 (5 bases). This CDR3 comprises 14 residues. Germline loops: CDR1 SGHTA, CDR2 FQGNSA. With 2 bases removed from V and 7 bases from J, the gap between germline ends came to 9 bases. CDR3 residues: CASSLQGPNSPLHF. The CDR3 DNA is TGTGCCAGCAGCTTACAGGGTCCAAATTCACCCCTCCACTTT.

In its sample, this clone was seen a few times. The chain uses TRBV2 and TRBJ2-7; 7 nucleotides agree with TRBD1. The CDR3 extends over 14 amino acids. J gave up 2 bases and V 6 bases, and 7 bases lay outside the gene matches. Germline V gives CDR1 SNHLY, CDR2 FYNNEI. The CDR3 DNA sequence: TGTGCCAGCAGCCCCTGGACAGGAACCTACGAGCAGTACTTC. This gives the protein CASSPWTGTYEQYF.

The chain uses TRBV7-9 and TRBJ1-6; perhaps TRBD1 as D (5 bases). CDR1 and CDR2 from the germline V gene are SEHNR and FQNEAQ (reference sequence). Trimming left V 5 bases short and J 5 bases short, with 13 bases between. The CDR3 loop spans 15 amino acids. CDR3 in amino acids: CASSPPKGNNSPLHF. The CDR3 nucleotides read TGTGCCAGCAGCCCCCCAAAGGGGAATAATTCACCCCTCCACTTT. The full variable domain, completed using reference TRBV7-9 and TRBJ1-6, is DTGVSQNPRHKITKRGQNVTFRCDPISEHNRLYWYRQTLGQGPEFLTYFQNEAQLEKSRLLSDRFSAERPKGSFSTLEIQRTEQGDSAMYLCASSPPKGNNSPLHFGNGTRLTVT.